This TCR beta chain was recovered during a study of blood T cells in healthy people across ages. General study findings and limits: Per million T cells, TCR beta diversity dropped about linearly as age rose. Relative to aged donors, long-lived donors carried more naive CD4+ cells and displayed higher diversity.

Each donor's blood draw was roughly 10 milliliters of peripheral blood. PBMCs, at least 7 million per sample, were isolated. A remark on this clonotype: The antigen remains undetermined.

A second PCR, run for 7 to 11 cycles, used a sample-barcoded 5' primer plus a J-beta primer mix. From the 5' RACE reads, TCRdb called clonotypes with MiXCR, one entry per CDR3 protein. Of just over 800,000 distinct CDR3 sequences in the sample, around 62% were seen once. Sequencing was performed on blood. This clonotype was obtained from a man in his thirties or forties in good health.

The CDR3 DNA is TGTGCCAGCAGCTCTCGACCCAGCCCGGATGGCTACACCTTC. Amino acid sequence: CASSSRPSPDGYTF. The V call is TRBV13, the J call TRBJ1-2; D is unclear. This CDR3 is 14 amino acids long. Germline-derived CDR1 and CDR2 are PRHDT and FYEKMQ (reference sequence). V lost 4 bases to trimming and J lost 6 bases, with 15 bases between them.